This T cell receptor (beta chain) came from a study of T cells in Graves' hyperthyroidism and ophthalmopathy. Whole-study results and caveats: By a 13 V-J model, ophthalmopathy was set apart from stable hyperthyroidism.

The PBMCs had their origin in less than 13 ml of fresh peripheral blood. The V and J ends lost 4 bases and 5 bases, in that order; junction bases with no gene match: 3. The CDR3 consists of 13 residues. The germline CDR1 and CDR2 sequences are SGHRS and YFSETQ. This clonotype was seen at least ten times. Its antigen is undetermined. There were TCR beta CDR3 regions amplified from RNA transcripts. Initially, a first-round RT-PCR of the TCR CDR3 employed the HTBI primer set. TCRdb processed the multiplex PCR reads anew with MiXCR; each CDR3 protein has one entry. The sample gives some 300,000 distinct CDR3 sequences, approximately 19% of which show up once; about 40% is in the top ten.

The source of this sequence is a man in his fifties or sixties with Graves' ophthalmopathy. This chain uses TRBV5-1 with TRBJ1-1, with 9 bases aligning to TRBD1. Specimen: blood. CDR3 amino acids: CASSAGTGTEAFF. DNA of the CDR3: TGCGCCAGCAGCGCCGGGACAGGGACTGAAGCTTTCTTT.